This entry is about one TCR beta chain. The specificity of this receptor is unknown. Within one base of it there is no much larger clone, and no base qualities were kept. Libraries were built with the immunoSEQ multiplex PCR assay. A mixture of 60 forward primers for TCR Vbeta segments and 13 reverse primers for TCR Jbeta segments was used in the multiplex PCR. The CDR3 region of rearranged TCR beta genes was amplified from genomic DNA with a multiplex PCR assay. The amplified TCR beta libraries were sequenced on the Illumina HiSeq System as 87-base-pair reads. On the study's bioinformatics: In a later analysis, some 80 million unique TCR beta chains were counted across the 650 to 700 repertoires, and roughly 9.9 million of these chains were shared by at least two donors. A nearest-neighbor algorithm error-corrected the raw reads and collapsed the reads into unique sequences, merging closely related sequences to remove PCR and sequencing errors. To assign V, D and J gene segments, CDR3 sequences were aligned to IMGT reference sequences. For a sequence to be retained, a match of at least six nucleotides was required to both a V gene segment and a J gene segment. A rearrangement counted as productive if the CDR3 had no stop codons and remained in frame with V and J, and every other rearrangement counted as non-productive. CDR3 was defined by IMGT convention, running from the second conserved V-encoded cysteine to the conserved J-encoded phenylalanine. In an earlier analysis of roughly 580 of the donors, sequences lacking an unambiguous match to a single V gene segment were excluded. An earlier analysis of 550 to 650 of the donors classified V segments as functional when productive rearrangements were above 56.7% and as segregating when the standard deviation between donors was above 5%. To diagnose cytomegalovirus status from the catalog of TCR beta chain sequences, a statistical classification framework was built. In a later analysis, TCR nucleotide sequences were compared against IMGT/GENE-DB human TR gene sequences so that V and J genes could be assigned. In a later analysis, CDR3 sequences and most-parsimonious VDJ recombination scenarios were assigned using the TCRdist pipeline. In a later analysis, each TCR beta chain was defined by its CDR3 amino acid sequence together with its V-gene family, and reads without a unique V-gene family were excluded. In a later analysis, around 600 highly shared, low-generation-probability nucleotide sequences were removed to address suspected cross-contamination and a sequencing artifact. For each public chain, a later analysis derived a clonal expansion index from normalized ranks of inferred template counts within each repertoire. A later analysis computed generation probabilities with a VDJ recombination model fitted to out-of-frame rearrangements, and checked the results against IGoR. A later analysis scored TCR-TCR, TCR-HLA and TCR-CMV co-occurrence with hypergeometric tests, applying a repertoire-size bias correction to TCR pairs. In a later analysis, false discovery rates were estimated by permuting HLA or CMV assignments 20 times. In a later analysis, co-occurring TCRs were grouped using DBSCAN, and TCRdist sequence similarity was added for clustering within HLA-allele-positive subsets. Repertoires with fewer than 30,000 or more than 120,000 public chains were left out of co-occurrence clustering, as were roughly five repertoires with anomalous nucleotide sharing. TCRdb took this table from immuneACCESS and kept in-frame rearrangements with V and J called. Such tables lack part of the clones; where checked against another copy, unresolved V genes explain under half of the gap, and the rest is unexplained. The DNA was the basis for D and trimming; V, J and clone size are from that table. The sample table holds about 90,000 clones, of which nearly 80% were seen once. Of the sample, around 4.3% is held by the ten largest clones.

V lost 4 bases and J lost 5 bases, and the count of bases not matched to a germline gene is 16. CDR1 and CDR2 are read off the germline V gene (reference sequence) as SGHKS and YYEKEE. The CDR3 sequence holds 18 residues, the cysteine and phenylalanine included. The only DNA kept is the CDR3, 54 bases in frame from the first base. This entry comes from a study of cytomegalovirus exposure and HLA in healthy donors (dated by TCRdb to 2016 to 2017). With respect to the entire study: An earlier analysis of roughly 630 of the donors reported approximately 300 Gb of sequence data and 100 million to 140 million unique TCR beta sequences from about 179 million T cells. An early release that covered some 630 HLA-typed donors contained about 300 gigabases of sequencing data and some 87 million unique TCR sequences. Of the roughly 410 genotyped donors, 65% to 90% were placed in the genetic ancestry cluster associated with self-reported Caucasian donors. The aim of the study was to test whether cataloging public T cell receptors could identify signatures of past pathogen exposure. The study profiled the T cell repertoires of under 850 subjects by immunosequencing and related them to cytomegalovirus serostatus. In addition to the first cohort of 666 subjects, a separate validation cohort of approximately 110 different subjects was used. To predict cytomegalovirus infection status, the study brought together high-throughput TCR immunosequencing, statistical association of individual TCRs with disease status, and machine learning. In a later analysis, previously published TCR beta repertoires from 500 to 750 donors were re-analyzed and high-resolution HLA genotyping was added so that TCR occurrence patterns could be studied. In the later analysis, no new phenotypic data were used to find candidate immune exposures; instead, reliance was placed on TCR beta sequences and their occurrence across donors. An earlier analysis of about 600 of the donors used high-throughput TCR beta sequencing to judge whether each TCR beta V gene segment behaved as functional or pseudogenic. Alongside the repertoire data, information on donor age, sex, ethnicity and CMV serostatus was compiled. A later genetic analysis used genome-wide SNP genotypes for about 55% of the 666 donors, treating that subset as a discovery cohort. Every repertoire in the discovery cohort had been generated on one and the same sequencing platform. Both class I and class II loci were covered by HLA typing, at four-digit resolution. Typing coverage varied by locus: roughly 620-640 donors for A, B, C, DRB1 and DQB1; roughly 520 for DQA1; nearly 610 for DPA1; approximately 470 for DPB1. About 5 DR-DQ haplotypes were handled as single units for association and clustering, since linkage in the cohort was strong. Among a few hundred genotyped donors of the cohort, an average of roughly 240,000 unique TCR beta nucleotide sequences were sequenced per donor, around a sixth of them non-productive.

On the study overall, not on this receptor specifically: When HLA alleles, especially DR and DQ, strongly co-occurred, TCR associations were difficult to assign to individual alleles. A further reported finding was that TCR beta sequences accurately predicted the HLA-A and HLA-B alleles for most subjects in the first cohort. A few of the identified cytomegalovirus-associated TCR beta chains were confirmed in vitro to be specific for cytomegalovirus antigens. Linkage disequilibrium might explain the correlated functional status among segregating V segments, but an unknown experimental factor could not be ruled out. HLA typing was unavailable for some donors at each locus, so association tests used only the typed subset. In an earlier analysis of more than 450 of the donors, most TCR beta V segments were observed in productive rearrangements about 87% or about 30% of the time, broadly matching IMGT annotations. An association between a missense DCLRE1C variant and V-gene and J-gene trimming of TCR beta chains was found in a later genetic analysis and replicated in an independent cohort. Compared with equally common non-associated chains, HLA-associated TCR beta chains in a later analysis were more clonally expanded and had lower generation probabilities. In a later genetic analysis, fewer N-insertions in productive TCRs were reported among donors in an Asian-associated ancestry cluster than the 666-donor mean. Cytomegalovirus status was reported to be diagnosed by the classifier with high specificity and sensitivity in both the original and validation cohorts. Across donors, most TCR sequences were observed very rarely, whereas some public TCRs were present in many individuals. Approximately 18 rarely observed V segments, including chromosome 9 orphons, were excluded from the earlier analysis of a few hundred of the donors because counts were too low. Because the 87-base-pair reads could not distinguish some IMGT-functional V segments, including TRBV6-2 and TRBV6-3, those segments were excluded. A group of highly shared sequence variants was considered likely to be a technical artifact of the sequencing pipeline. According to a later analysis, most CMV-associated TCR beta chains appeared to be HLA-restricted, and the HLA associations seemed to be driven largely by CMV exposure. The cohort was sequenced for TCR beta chains only, and without alpha or paired-chain data the features that could be detected were limited. For the cohort, immune exposure information was limited to CMV serostatus. In a later analysis, the rate of TCR association differed among HLA loci, with DRB1 alleles having the most associated TCRs and HLA-C alleles having the fewest. A later analysis reported that several top co-occurrence clusters appeared linked to parvovirus B19, influenza, CMV and Epstein-Barr virus. According to the authors, the approach could potentially be generalized to other disease states and immunological phenotypes. At a false discovery rate of 0.05, a later analysis linked 16,951 TCR beta sequences to specific HLA alleles. The presence/absence analyses assumed that sequencing depth was roughly uniform across donors, and that assumption may not be true. The study listed 164 TCR beta chains as associated with cytomegalovirus.

In total, about 650 healthy bone marrow donors made up the cohort. At the time of sampling, every cohort member was nominally healthy, though immune exposures that went unrecorded were likely present. The donor was CMV seropositive and belonged to the group of 250 to 300 seropositive cohort members. A peripheral blood sample was provided by each donor, and peripheral blood mononuclear cells were used for TCR beta sequencing. Genomic DNA extraction from the blood cell samples was performed with the Qiagen DNeasy Blood Extraction Kit. The TCR comes from a middle-aged woman in good health and CMV-seropositive. The chain employs TRBV5-5 and TRBJ2-5; 11 middle bases align to TRBD2. Sequenced input: PBMCs. Here is the DNA: TGTGCCAGCAGCCCCACAGGGGTACTAGCGGGAGTTGTGGAGACCCAGTACTTC. This codes for CASSPTGVLAGVVETQYF.